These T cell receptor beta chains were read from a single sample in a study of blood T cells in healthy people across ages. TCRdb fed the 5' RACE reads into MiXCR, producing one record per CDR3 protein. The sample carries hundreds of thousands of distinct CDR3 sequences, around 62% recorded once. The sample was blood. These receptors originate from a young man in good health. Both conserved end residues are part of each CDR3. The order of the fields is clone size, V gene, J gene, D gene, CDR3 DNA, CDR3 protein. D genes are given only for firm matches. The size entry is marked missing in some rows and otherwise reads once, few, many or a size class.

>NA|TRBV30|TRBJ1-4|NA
TGTGCCTGGAGTGTAGGGGATACCGCGGTGTTTTTT
CAWSVGDTAVFF
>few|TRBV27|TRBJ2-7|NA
TGTGCCAGCAGTTTTCCAGACAGGCCGTTCGAGCAGTACTTC
CASSFPDRPFEQYF
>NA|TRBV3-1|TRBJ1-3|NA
TGTGCCAGCGGGACGGCCGGAAACACCATATATTTT
CASGTAGNTIYF
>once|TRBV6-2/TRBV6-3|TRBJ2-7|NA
TGTGCCAGCAACCGACAGGGACTCTTGGGCGAGCAGTACTTC
CASNRQGLLGEQYF
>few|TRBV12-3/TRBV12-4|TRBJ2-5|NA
TGTGCCAGCAGTTTAGACTCTCCACTAGAGGAGACCCAGTACTTC
CASSLDSPLEETQYF
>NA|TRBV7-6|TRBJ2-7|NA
TGTGCCAGCAGCTTAGCTAGTCATTACGAGCAGTACTTC
CASSLASHYEQYF
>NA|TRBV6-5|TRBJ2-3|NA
TGTGCCAGCAGTTACTCAATCGGCCGCTACACAGATACGCAGTATTTT
CASSYSIGRYTDTQYF
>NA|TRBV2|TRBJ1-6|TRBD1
TGTGCCAGCAGTACTCGGACAGGGGGCTCTAATTCACCCCTCCACTTT
CASSTRTGGSNSPLHF
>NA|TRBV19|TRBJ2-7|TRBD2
TGTGCCAGTGCATTAGCGGGGGATACCCACGAGCAGTACTTC
CASALAGDTHEQYF
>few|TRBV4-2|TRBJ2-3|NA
TGTGCCAGCAGCCAAGAAAGGACTAACGCGGGCGATACGCAGTATTTT
CASSQERTNAGDTQYF
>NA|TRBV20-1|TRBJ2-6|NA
TGCAGTGCTAGGCCGGCGGGGCTGGGGGCCAACGTCCTGACTTTC
CSARPAGLGANVLTF